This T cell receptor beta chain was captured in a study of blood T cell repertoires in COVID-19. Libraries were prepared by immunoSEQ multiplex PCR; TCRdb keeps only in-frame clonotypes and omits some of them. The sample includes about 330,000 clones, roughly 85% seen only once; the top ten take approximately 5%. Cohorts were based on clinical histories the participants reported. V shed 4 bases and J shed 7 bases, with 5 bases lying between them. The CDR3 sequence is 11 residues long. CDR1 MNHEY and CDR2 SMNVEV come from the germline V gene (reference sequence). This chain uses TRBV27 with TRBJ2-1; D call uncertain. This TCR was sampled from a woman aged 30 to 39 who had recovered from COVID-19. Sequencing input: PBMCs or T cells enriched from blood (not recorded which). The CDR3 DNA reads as TGTGCCAGCAGTTACGGGAATGAGCAGTTCTTC. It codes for CASSYGNEQFF.